The 19 T cell receptor beta chains reported below all come from one sample, sequenced in a study of response to subunit inactivated influenza vaccine. TCRdb called the RT-PCR reads again in MiXCR, with one record for every CDR3 protein. The sample has a few hundred thousand distinct CDR3 sequences; 20% to 25% are singletons. This specimen was PBMCs from blood, taken less than 22 months after vaccination. The receptors stem from a man aged 45 to 75 who received an inactivated influenza vaccine.

The genes are TRBV3-1 and TRBJ1-4; D may be TRBD1 (5 bases). Trimming pared 3 bases from V and 5 bases from J, leaving 16 bases between. Germline-derived CDR1 and CDR2 are LGHDT and YNNKEL (reference sequence). The CDR3 spans 16 residues. The CDR3 region is CASSQVPGRANEKLFF. The CDR3 nucleotides read TGTGCCAGCAGCCAGGTCCCGGGACGGGCAAATGAAAAACTGTTTTTT.

The J gene is TRBJ2-3, the V gene TRBV11-2; D unresolved. CDR1 is SGHAT, CDR2 FQNNGV, per germline. Trimming left V 3 bases short and J 4 bases short, with 5 bases between. This CDR3 is built from 12 residues. CDR3 amino acids: CASSFVPDTQYF. The CDR3 bases are TGTGCCAGCAGCTTCGTCCCAGATACGCAGTATTTT.

The sample holds a few counts of this clonotype. V and J are TRBV5-1 and TRBJ1-5; D remains ambiguous. Trimming pared 3 bases from V and 2 bases from J, leaving 12 bases between. This CDR3 region has 15 residues. Germline lookup yields CDR1 SGHRS and CDR2 YFSETQ. CDR3 sequence (DNA): TGCGCCAGCAGCTCCGGGCCTCTCGGCAATCAGCCCCAGCATTTT. Translation: CASSSGPLGNQPQHF. The variable domain in full, completed from reference TRBV5-1 and TRBJ1-5, reads KAGVTQTPRYLIKTRGQQVTLSCSPISGHRSVSWYQQTPGQGLQFLFEYFSETQRNKGNFPGRFSGRQFSNSRSEMNVSTLELGDSALYLCASSSGPLGNQPQHFGDGTRLSIL.

This clonotype was seen more than once but under ten times. The chain carries TRBV5-1 and TRBJ2-2; the D gene is possibly TRBD1 (6 bases). V lost 3 bases, J lost 4 bases, and 16 bases lay in between. Germline assignment: CDR1 SGHRS and CDR2 YFSETQ. The CDR3 totals 16 residues. The CDR3 reads CASSSNRRGGTGELFF. The CDR3 coding sequence is TGCGCCAGCAGCTCAAACAGGCGAGGGGGCACCGGGGAGCTGTTTTTT.

A few counts support this clonotype. The chain has TRBV25-1 and TRBJ1-2; no reliable D call. CDR3 size: 12 residues. The V gene's germline CDR1 is MGHDK and CDR2 SYGVNS. V dropped 6 bases and J dropped 5 bases, with 10 bases sitting between them. The CDR3 nucleotides are TGTGCCAGCAGCCCCTCGGGTTATGGCTACACCTTC. Translation gives CASSPSGYGYTF.

The J gene is TRBJ1-1, the V gene TRBV2, with D hard to call. The CDR3 contains 11 residues. The germline CDR1 and CDR2 sequences are SNHLY and FYNNEI. The ends were cut back, 7 bases at V and 11 bases at J, with 14 bases in the middle. CDR3 bases: TGTGCCAGCAACAAGGAGGGAACGGCTTTCTTT. Translation gives CASNKEGTAFF.

The V gene is TRBV4-1, the J gene TRBJ1-2; no firm D call. There are 15 residues in the CDR3. Trimming pared 0 bases from V and 0 bases from J, leaving 8 bases between. CDR1 and CDR2 from the germline V gene are MGHRA and YSYEKL. The CDR3 bases are TGCGCCAGCAGCCAAGAAGTGTCAGCTAACTATGGCTACACCTTC. It is translated as CASSQEVSANYGYTF.

A few counts support this clonotype. This chain joins TRBV12-3 or TRBV12-4 and TRBJ1-1; D ambiguous. CDR3 length: 14 residues. Trimming took off 2 bases at V and 3 bases at J, with 10 bases between the two ends. Here the CDR3 DNA reads TGTGCCAGCAGTTTAAGGGAGCGATACACTGAAGCTTTCTTT. Amino acid sequence: CASSLRERYTEAFF.

This clonotype was seen only a few times. The chain couples TRBV6-2 or TRBV6-3 to TRBJ2-3, with 8 positions matching TRBD1. J lost 1 base, V lost 1 base, and 7 bases had no gene match. CDR1 MNHEY and CDR2 SVGEGT come from the germline V gene. The CDR3 loop spans 17 amino acids. The CDR3 DNA reads TGTGCCAGCAGTTACTTTGCCGGGACAGGACGCACAGATACGCAGTATTTT. Encoded protein: CASSYFAGTGRTDTQYF.

For this clonotype: A junction boundary mismatches the germline segment, possibly from a read error. V and J are TRBV12-3 or TRBV12-4 and TRBJ1-2; 11 positions agree with TRBD1. The CDR3 has 15 amino acids. DNA of the CDR3: TGTGCCAGCACCCCCTGGACAGGGGGCGTAGGTGGCTTCACCTTC. It yields the protein CASTPWTGGVGGFTF.

The table lists this clonotype with a few counts. V and J are TRBV7-9 and TRBJ1-4; D is possibly TRBD1 (5 bases). CDR3 length equals 15 residues. Trimming pared 5 bases from V and 2 bases from J, leaving 12 bases between. CDR1 and CDR2 (germline): SEHNR, FQNEAQ (reference sequence). For the CDR3, the DNA is TGTGCCAGCAGCCTCCGCAGGGCGACTAATGAAAAACTGTTTTTT. This encodes CASSLRRATNEKLFF.

This clonotype was observed a handful of times. The V gene is TRBV4-2, the J gene TRBJ1-5; D is undetermined. Germline lookup yields CDR1 LGHNA and CDR2 YNFKEQ. CDR3 length: 16 amino acids. V was trimmed by 1 base and J by 4 bases, leaving 14 bases between them. CDR3 loop: CASSQAVQARNQPQHF. Written as DNA, the CDR3 is TGTGCCAGCAGCCAAGCGGTCCAGGCGAGAAATCAGCCCCAGCATTTT.

This clonotype was detected a few times. V gene TRBV6-5 combines with J gene TRBJ2-2, with D possibly matching TRBD2 (5 bases). The V end lost 0 bases, the J end lost 2 bases, and 7 bases lay between the germline ends. Germline CDR1 MNHEY, CDR2 SVGAGI. This CDR3 contains 15 residues. CDR3 sequence (DNA): TGTGCCAGCAGTTACTCGGCGGGTAACACCGGGGAGCTGTTTTTT. It encodes CASSYSAGNTGELFF.

This clonotype was picked up many times. The V gene is TRBV4-2, the J gene TRBJ2-1, with 7 positions matching TRBD2. This CDR3 comprises 15 residues. The V and J ends lost 2 bases and 8 bases, in that order; junction bases with no gene match: 9. Germline values: CDR1 LGHNA, CDR2 YNFKEQ. The DNA for the CDR3 is TGTGCCAGCAGCCAAAGGGAGGGTCCCTTAGATGAGCAGTTCTTC. Its protein is CASSQREGPLDEQFF.

In DNA form, the CDR3 reads TGTGCCAGCAAGACTATGGACTACGAGCAGTACTTC. Translating gives CASKTMDYEQYF. This sequence joins TRBV6-2 or TRBV6-3 and TRBJ2-7; maybe TRBD2 (5 bases). The CDR3 has 12 residues. Germline V gives CDR1 MNHEY, CDR2 SVGEGT. Deletions cut 7 bases from V and 3 bases from J, with 10 bases between.

This clonotype was detected a few times. The chain has TRBV11-2 and TRBJ2-2; 9 bases map to TRBD2. V gave up 5 bases and J gave up 4 bases; unmatched junction bases: 5. This CDR3 comprises 15 residues. Germline V gene sequence: CDR1 SGHAT, CDR2 FQNNGV. CDR3 sequence reads: CASSGLAGPTGELFF. For the CDR3, the DNA is TGTGCCAGCAGCGGGCTAGCGGGGCCCACCGGGGAGCTGTTTTTT.

The V gene is TRBV10-3, the J gene TRBJ2-7; 10 nucleotides line up with TRBD2. The ends lost 1 base at V and 0 bases at J; junction bases unmatched: 6. The CDR3 sequence is 17 residues long. Germline CDR1 reads ENHRY; CDR2 reads SYGVKD. In DNA form, the CDR3 reads TGTGCCATCAGTGAGTTCCCGGCTAGCGGGAGCTCCTACGAGCAGTACTTC. It translates to CAISEFPASGSSYEQYF.

This clonotype was picked up a small number of times. J is TRBJ2-1 and V is TRBV9; possible D gene TRBD1, 6 bases. Per the germline V gene, CDR1 is SGDLS and CDR2 is YYNGEE. Trimming removed 4 bases from V and 1 base from J, with 15 bases in between. This CDR3 region has 16 residues. The CDR3 bases are TGTGCCAGCAGCCCCCCCGGGCAGGGGTCCTACAATGAGCAGTTCTTC. Translation gives CASSPPGQGSYNEQFF.

This chain links TRBV12-3 or TRBV12-4 with TRBJ2-5, with D hard to call. V lost 1 base and J 5 bases, leaving 8 bases between the germline ends. CDR3 length equals 13 residues. The CDR3 here is CASSLGIGETQYF. The CDR3 DNA is TGTGCCAGCAGTTTAGGAATAGGGGAGACCCAGTACTTC.